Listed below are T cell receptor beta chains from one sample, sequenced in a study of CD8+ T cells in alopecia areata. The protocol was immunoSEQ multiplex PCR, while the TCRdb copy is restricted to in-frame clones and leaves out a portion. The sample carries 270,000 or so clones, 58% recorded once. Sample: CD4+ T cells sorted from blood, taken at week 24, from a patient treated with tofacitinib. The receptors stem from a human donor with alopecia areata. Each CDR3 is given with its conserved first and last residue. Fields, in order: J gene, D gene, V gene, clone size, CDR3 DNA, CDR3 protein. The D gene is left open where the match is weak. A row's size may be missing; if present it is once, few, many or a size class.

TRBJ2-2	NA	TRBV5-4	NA	TGTGCCAGCAGCTTGGGGTTTTCCACCGGGGAGCTGTTTTTT	CASSLGFSTGELFF
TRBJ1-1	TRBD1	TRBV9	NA	TGTGCCAGCAGCCCCCCCGGGACAGTGAACACTGAAGCTTTCTTT	CASSPPGTVNTEAFF
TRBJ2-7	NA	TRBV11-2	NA	TGTGCCAGCAGAAGACCGCAGAGCTACGAGCAGTACTTC	CASRRPQSYEQYF
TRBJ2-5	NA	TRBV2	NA	TGTGCCAGCAGTGAAGTTGGCTGGGGAGCCGGCCAAGAGACCCAGTACTTC	CASSEVGWGAGQETQYF
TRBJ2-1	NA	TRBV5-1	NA	TGCGCCAGCAGCTTGGAAGGGGAATACAATGAGCAGTTCTTC	CASSLEGEYNEQFF
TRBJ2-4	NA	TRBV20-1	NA	TGCAGTGCTAGAATAGGGGTAGGGCAGTACTTC	CSARIGVGQYF
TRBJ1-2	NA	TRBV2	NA	TGTGCCAGCAGTGAAGGGGGCGGGGTTTTAGATGGCTACACCTTC	CASSEGGGVLDGYTF
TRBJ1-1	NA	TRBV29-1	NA	TGCAGCGTAACAGGTAACACTGAAGCTTTCTTT	CSVTGNTEAFF
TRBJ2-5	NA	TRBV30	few	TGTGCCTGGAGTGTACCCCTCCTCCAAGAGACCCAGTACTTC	CAWSVPLLQETQYF
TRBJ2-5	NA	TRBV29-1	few	TGCAGCGGAGGGAGGACGGTCCAAGAGACCCAGTACTTC	CSGGRTVQETQYF
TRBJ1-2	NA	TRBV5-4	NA	TGTGCCAGCAGCTTATATCGGATAAGGGATGGCTACACCTTC	CASSLYRIRDGYTF
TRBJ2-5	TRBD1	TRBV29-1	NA	TGCAGCGCCCGTCGGGACAGCCAAGAGACCCAGTACTTC	CSARRDSQETQYF
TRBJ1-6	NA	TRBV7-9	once	TGTGCCAGCAGCTACACAGGGCCTTCGAATTCACCCCTCCACTTT	CASSYTGPSNSPLHF
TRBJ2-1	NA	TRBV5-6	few	TGTGCCAGCAGCTTGGTGGACTCCTACAATGAGCAGTTCTTC	CASSLVDSYNEQFF
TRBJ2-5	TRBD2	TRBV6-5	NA	TGTGCCAGCAGTTCACCACTAGCGGAGAACCAAGAGACCCAGTACTTC	CASSSPLAENQETQYF
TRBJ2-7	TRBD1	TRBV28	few	TGTGCCAGCAGTTTAGGGACAGGGACCTACGAGCAGTACTTC	CASSLGTGTYEQYF
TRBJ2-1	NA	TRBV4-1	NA	TGCGCCAGCAGCCCCCCGGGGATAGCGGCCGACAATGAGCAGTTCTTC	CASSPPGIAADNEQFF
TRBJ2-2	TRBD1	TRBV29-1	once	TGCAGCGCACACGACAGGGTGAGCACCGGGGAGCTGTTTTTT	CSAHDRVSTGELFF
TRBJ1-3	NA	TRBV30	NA	TGTGCTATCCCTCGCGGGGGGATCGCAGGAAACACCATATATTTT	CAIPRGGIAGNTIYF
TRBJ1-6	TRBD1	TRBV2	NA	TGTGCCAGCAGGGGACAGGGATGGGGTAATTCACCCCTCCACTTT	CASRGQGWGNSPLHF
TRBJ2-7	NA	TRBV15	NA	TGTGCCACCAGCAGAGATCAAGGGTCCCCGTACGAGCAGTACTTC	CATSRDQGSPYEQYF
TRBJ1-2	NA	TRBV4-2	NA	TGTGCCAGCAGCCAAGCAAGGGGTAAGGGCTACACCTTC	CASSQARGKGYTF
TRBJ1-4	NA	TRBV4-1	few	TGCGCCAGCGCCCCTGGGACAATCAGAAAACTGTTTTTT	CASAPGTIRKLFF
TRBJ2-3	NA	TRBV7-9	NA	TGTGCCAGCAGCTTAGCTTCACGGGCAGATACGCAGTATTTT	CASSLASRADTQYF
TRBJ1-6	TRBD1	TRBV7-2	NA	TGTGCCAGCAGCCCTGGGACAGGGGGTAATTCACCCCTCCACTTT	CASSPGTGGNSPLHF
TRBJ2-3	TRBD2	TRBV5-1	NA	TGCGCCAGCAGCTTGGCCCTGGGACTAGCTGCAGATACGCAGTATTTT	CASSLALGLAADTQYF
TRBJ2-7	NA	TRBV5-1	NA	TGCGCCAGCAGCCCTGGCGGCCGGGGGTTTTACGAGCAGTACTTC	CASSPGGRGFYEQYF
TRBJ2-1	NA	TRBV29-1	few	TGCAGCGTTGAAATGGGGTCCTACAATGAGCAGTTCTTC	CSVEMGSYNEQFF
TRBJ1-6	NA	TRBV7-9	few	TGTGCCAGCAGCTTAGGACGACAGAGCTATAATTCACCCCTCCACTTT	CASSLGRQSYNSPLHF
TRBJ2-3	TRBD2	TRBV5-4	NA	TGTGCCAGCAGCTACCTACAGACTAGCGGGGGGACGAAGGATACGCAGTATTTT	CASSYLQTSGGTKDTQYF
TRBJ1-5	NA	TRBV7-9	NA	TGTGCCAGCAGCTCGGGGGTTTTTCAGCCCCAGCATTTT	CASSSGVFQPQHF
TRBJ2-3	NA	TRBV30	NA	TGTGCCTGGAGTCACAGGGCAGATACGCAGTATTTT	CAWSHRADTQYF
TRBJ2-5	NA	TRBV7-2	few	TGTGCCAGCAGCTTTCAACTCCCCCAAGAGACCCAGTACTTC	CASSFQLPQETQYF
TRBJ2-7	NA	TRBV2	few	TGTGCCTCCTTAGGGGGGTTCGACGAGCAGTACTTC	CASLGGFDEQYF
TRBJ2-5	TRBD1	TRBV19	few	TGTGCCAGTAGTCCCTGGACAGGGGGACAAGAGACCCAGTACTTC	CASSPWTGGQETQYF
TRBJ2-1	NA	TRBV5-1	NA	TGCGCCAGCAGCCCGGCCGGACAGACCTACAATGAGCAGTTCTTC	CASSPAGQTYNEQFF
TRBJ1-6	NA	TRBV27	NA	TGTGCCAGCTGTGGGTGGGGGTCACCCCTCCACTTT	CASCGWGSPLHF
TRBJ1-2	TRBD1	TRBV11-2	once	TGTGCCAGCAGCTCTTCCGGGACAGGGGTTGGCTACACCTTC	CASSSSGTGVGYTF
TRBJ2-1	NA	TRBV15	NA	TGTGCCACCAGCAGAGGCCCCGGACGCAATGAGCAGTTCTTC	CATSRGPGRNEQFF
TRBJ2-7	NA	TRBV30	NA	TGTGCCTGGGGGGATCAGGGGCACTCCTACGAGCAGTACTTC	CAWGDQGHSYEQYF
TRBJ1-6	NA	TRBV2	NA	TGTGCCAGCAATTCTATAAGTGGTTCACCCCTCCACTTT	CASNSISGSPLHF
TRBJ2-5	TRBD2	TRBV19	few	TGTGCCAGTACGACTAGCGGCCAAGAGACCCAGTACTTC	CASTTSGQETQYF
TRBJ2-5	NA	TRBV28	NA	TGTGCCAGCAGTTTGGGGGTCGAGACCCAGTACTTC	CASSLGVETQYF
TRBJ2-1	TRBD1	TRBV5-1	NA	TGCGCCAGCAGCCCCGGGACAGTATCGGAGCAGTTCTTC	CASSPGTVSEQFF